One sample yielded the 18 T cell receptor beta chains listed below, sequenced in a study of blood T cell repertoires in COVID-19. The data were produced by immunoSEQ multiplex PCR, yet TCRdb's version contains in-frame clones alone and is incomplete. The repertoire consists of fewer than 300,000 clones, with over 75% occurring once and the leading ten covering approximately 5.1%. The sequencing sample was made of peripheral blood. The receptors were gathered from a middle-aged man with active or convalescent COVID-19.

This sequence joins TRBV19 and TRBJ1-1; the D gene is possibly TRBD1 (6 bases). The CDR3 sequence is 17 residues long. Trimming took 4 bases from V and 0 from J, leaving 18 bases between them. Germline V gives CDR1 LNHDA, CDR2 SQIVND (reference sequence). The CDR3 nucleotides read TGTGCCAGTAGTAAGGTTGGGGGGGGCCCTGTGAACACTGAAGCTTTCTTT. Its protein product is CASSKVGGGPVNTEAFF. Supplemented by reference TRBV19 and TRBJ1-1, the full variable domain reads DGGITQSPKYLFRKEGQNVTLSCEQNLNHDAMYWYRQDPGQGLRLIYYSQIVNDFQKGDIAEGYSVSREKKESFPLTVTSAQKNPTAFYLCASSKVGGGPVNTEAFFGQGTRLTVV.

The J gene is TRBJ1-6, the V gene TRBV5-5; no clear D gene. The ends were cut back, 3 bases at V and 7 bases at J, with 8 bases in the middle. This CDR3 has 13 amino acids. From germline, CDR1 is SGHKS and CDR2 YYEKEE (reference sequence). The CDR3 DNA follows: TGTGCCAGCAGCTCGGGTCCCAATTCACCCCTCCACTTT. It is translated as CASSSGPNSPLHF.

CDR3 DNA: TGTGCCAGCAGCGAGACACTCTCTGGAAACACCATATATTTT. It yields the protein CASSETLSGNTIYF. The chain joins TRBV9 to TRBJ1-3; D unclear. The V gene's germline CDR1 is SGDLS and CDR2 YYNGEE. The CDR3 has 14 residues. With 3 bases removed from V and 0 bases from J, the gap between germline ends came to 7 bases.

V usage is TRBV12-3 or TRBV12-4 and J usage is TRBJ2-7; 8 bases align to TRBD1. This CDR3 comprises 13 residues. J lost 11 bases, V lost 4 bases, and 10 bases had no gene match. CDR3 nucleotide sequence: TGTGCCAGCAGTTCCGATCAGGGGGCGACTAAGTACTTC. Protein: CASSSDQGATKYF.

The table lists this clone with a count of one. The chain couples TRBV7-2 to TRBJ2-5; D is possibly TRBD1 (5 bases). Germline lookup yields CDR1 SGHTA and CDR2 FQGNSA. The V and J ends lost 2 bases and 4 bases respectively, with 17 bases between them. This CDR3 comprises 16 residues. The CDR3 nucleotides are TGTGCCAGCAGCTTATTTATGGGGCAGCCCGGAGAGACCCAGTACTTC. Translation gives CASSLFMGQPGETQYF.

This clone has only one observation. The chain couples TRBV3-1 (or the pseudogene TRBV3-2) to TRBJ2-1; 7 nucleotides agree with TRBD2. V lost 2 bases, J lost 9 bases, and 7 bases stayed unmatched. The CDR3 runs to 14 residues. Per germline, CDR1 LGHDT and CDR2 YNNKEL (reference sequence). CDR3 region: CASSQTWGGTEQFF. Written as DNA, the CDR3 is TGTGCCAGCAGCCAAACCTGGGGGGGGACTGAGCAGTTCTTC.

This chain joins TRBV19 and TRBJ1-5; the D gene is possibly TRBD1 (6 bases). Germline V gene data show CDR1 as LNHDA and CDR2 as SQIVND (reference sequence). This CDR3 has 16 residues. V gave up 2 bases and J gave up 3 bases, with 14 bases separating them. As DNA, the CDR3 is TGTGCCAGTAGTATAAGGGGGGGCGGACTCAATCAGCCCCAGCATTTT. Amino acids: CASSIRGGGLNQPQHF.

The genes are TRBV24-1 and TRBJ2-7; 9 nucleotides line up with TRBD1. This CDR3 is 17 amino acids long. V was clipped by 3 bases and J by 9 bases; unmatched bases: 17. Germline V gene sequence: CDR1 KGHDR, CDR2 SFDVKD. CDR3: CATSDTRTTGGPTGQYF. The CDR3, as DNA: TGTGCCACCAGTGATACCCGGACGACAGGGGGACCTACGGGGCAGTACTTC.

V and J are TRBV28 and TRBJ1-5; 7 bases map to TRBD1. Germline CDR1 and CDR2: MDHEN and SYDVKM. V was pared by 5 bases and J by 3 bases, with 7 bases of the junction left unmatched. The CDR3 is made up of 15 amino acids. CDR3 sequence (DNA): TGTGCCAGCAGTGCCCCGACAGGGTTCAATCAGCCCCAGCATTTT. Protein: CASSAPTGFNQPQHF.

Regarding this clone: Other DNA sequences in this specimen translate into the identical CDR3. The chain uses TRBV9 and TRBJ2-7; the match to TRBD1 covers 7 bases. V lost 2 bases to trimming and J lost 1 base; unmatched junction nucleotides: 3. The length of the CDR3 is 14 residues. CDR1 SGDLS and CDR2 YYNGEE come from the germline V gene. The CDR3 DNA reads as TGTGCCAGCAGCGTCGGGGACAGATCCTACGAGCAGTACTTC. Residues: CASSVGDRSYEQYF.

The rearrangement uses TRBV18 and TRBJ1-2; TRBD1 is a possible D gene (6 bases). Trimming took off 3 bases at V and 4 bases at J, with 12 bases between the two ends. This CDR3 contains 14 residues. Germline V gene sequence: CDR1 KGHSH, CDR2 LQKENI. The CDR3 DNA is TGTGCCAGCTCACCCCTAACAGGGATCTATGGCTACACCTTC. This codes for CASSPLTGIYGYTF.

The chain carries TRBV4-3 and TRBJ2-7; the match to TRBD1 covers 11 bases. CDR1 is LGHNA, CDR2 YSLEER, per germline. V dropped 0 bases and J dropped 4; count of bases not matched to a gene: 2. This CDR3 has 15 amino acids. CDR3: CASSQDRDRGYEQYF. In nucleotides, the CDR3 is TGCGCCAGCAGCCAAGATCGGGACAGGGGGTACGAGCAGTACTTC.

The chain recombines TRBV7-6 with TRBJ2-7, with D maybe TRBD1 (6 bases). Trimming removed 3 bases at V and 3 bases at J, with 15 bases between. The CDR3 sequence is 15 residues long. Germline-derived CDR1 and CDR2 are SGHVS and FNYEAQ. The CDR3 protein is CASSFSQGSDYEQYF. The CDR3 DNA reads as TGTGCCAGCAGCTTTTCGCAGGGGTCAGACTACGAGCAGTACTTC.

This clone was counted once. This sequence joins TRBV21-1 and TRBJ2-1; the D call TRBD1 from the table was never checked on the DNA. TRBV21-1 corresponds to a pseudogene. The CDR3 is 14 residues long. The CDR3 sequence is CASSGPGDYNEQFF. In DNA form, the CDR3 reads TGTGCCAGCAGCGGCCCAGGGGACTACAATGAGCAGTTCTTC.

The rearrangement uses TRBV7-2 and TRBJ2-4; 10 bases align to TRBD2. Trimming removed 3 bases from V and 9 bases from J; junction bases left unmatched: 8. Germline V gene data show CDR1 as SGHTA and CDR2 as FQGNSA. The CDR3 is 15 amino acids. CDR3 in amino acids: CASSFKREGQGIQYF. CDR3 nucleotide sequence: TGTGCCAGCAGCTTTAAGCGGGAGGGCCAGGGCATTCAGTACTTC.

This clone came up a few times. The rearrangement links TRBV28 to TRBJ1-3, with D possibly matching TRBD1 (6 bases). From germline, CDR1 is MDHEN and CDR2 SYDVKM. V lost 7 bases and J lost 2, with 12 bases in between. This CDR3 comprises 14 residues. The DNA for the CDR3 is TGTGCCAGCACCCAGGGGTCCCCTGGAAACACCATATATTTT. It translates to CASTQGSPGNTIYF.

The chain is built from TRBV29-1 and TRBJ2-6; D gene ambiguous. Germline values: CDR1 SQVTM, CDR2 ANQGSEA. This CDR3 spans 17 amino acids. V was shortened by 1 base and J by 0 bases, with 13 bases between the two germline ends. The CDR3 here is CSVEVRSGPSGANVLTF. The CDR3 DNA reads TGCAGCGTTGAAGTCAGGTCTGGGCCCTCTGGGGCCAACGTCCTGACTTTC. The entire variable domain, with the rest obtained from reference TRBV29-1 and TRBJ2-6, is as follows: SAVISQKPSRDICQRGTSLTIQCQVDSQVTMMFWYRQQPGQSLTLIATANQGSEATYESGFVIDKFPISRPNLTFSTLTVSNMSPEDSSIYLCSVEVRSGPSGANVLTFGAGSRLTVL.

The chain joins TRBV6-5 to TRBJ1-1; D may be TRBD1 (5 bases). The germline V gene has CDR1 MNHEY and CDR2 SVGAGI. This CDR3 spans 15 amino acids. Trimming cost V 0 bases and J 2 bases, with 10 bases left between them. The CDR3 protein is CASSYSGGINTEAFF. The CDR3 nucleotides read TGTGCCAGCAGTTACTCCGGGGGGATTAACACTGAAGCTTTCTTT.